The present T cell receptor (beta chain) was sequenced within a study of blood T cell repertoires in COVID-19. This CDR3 has 15 amino acids. CDR1 and CDR2 (germline): SGDLS, YYNGEE. Trimming shortened V by 0 bases and J by 4 bases, and 11 bases separated the two germline ends. Clones were sequenced by immunoSEQ multiplex PCR, and TCRdb holds only the in-frame ones, with some missing. The top ten hold 1% to 1.5% of the sample, which has roughly 250,000 clones, around 89% seen once. The gene calls are TRBV9 and TRBJ2-1; D is possibly TRBD2 (6 bases). Source material: PBMCs or T cells enriched from blood (not recorded which). This TCR was recovered from a woman aged 40-49 years with acute COVID-19. The CDR3: CASSVALGLYNEQFF. The CDR3 DNA is TGTGCCAGCAGCGTAGCTCTGGGACTGTACAATGAGCAGTTCTTC.